This TCR beta chain is drawn from a study of OX40 agonist ivuxolimab in advanced cancers. About the study: Partial responses were recorded for three patients, including one with hepatocellular carcinoma and two with cutaneous melanoma.

Note on this clone: Its antigen remains unidentified.

The length of the CDR3 is 13 residues. CDR1 is MNHNS and CDR2 is SASEGT in the germline V gene. V was trimmed by 2 bases and J by 9 bases, leaving 13 bases between them. The protocol was immunoSEQ multiplex PCR, while the TCRdb copy is restricted to in-frame clones and leaves out a portion. The sample contains fewer than 60,000 clones, 70% to 90% of which appear only once. Notes on the study in general: Fewer expanded clones were found on average in CD4+ than in CD8+ T cells. Patients with a partial response at 0.1-3.0 mg/kg had among the lowest clonal expansion. Some patients who did not respond also had low normalized T-cell clonal expansion.

This TCR came from an adult with an advanced solid tumor such as melanoma, head and neck, liver or kidney cancer. Sample: CD4+ or CD8+ T cells sorted from blood, taken in a trial of the OX40 agonist ivuxolimab. This sequence joins TRBV6-1 and TRBJ1-2, with TRBD1 as a possible D gene (5 bases). CDR3 in amino acids: CASSETAGLSYTF. DNA for the CDR3: TGTGCCAGCAGTGAAACGGCAGGGTTGAGCTACACCTTC.